This T cell receptor beta chain was observed in a study of T cells in Graves' hyperthyroidism and ophthalmopathy (dated by TCRdb to about 2019). In terms of the full investigation: To identify distinguishing TCR V-J signatures, a discovery cohort of 90 to 100 patients was used, comprising 43 with Graves' ophthalmopathy and roughly 60 with stable Graves' hyperthyroidism. An independent validation cohort of 18 to 20 hyperthyroidism patients and approximately 17 patients who later progressed to ophthalmopathy tested prospective prediction of ophthalmopathy. The approximately 90 discovery patients were randomly split 7:3 into training and test sets. The study also compared thyroid tissue and blood T-cell repertoires from five or six Graves' hyperthyroidism patients. After sampling, hyperthyroidism patients received methimazole starting at 30 mg daily, and ophthalmopathy patients received high-dose intravenous methylprednisolone. TCR Vbeta CDR3 sequencing of 120 to 150 peripheral blood samples (around 45 ophthalmopathy, 75 or so hyperthyroidism and some 17 progressor patients) is reported in the paper.

Overall results and qualifications from the work: In validation, the model predicted progression to ophthalmopathy a median of approximately 6.3 months before onset, with about 64% sensitivity and around 76% specificity. Sample size was not statistically predetermined, and blinding of investigators to group allocation was not performed. Ophthalmopathy was separated from stable hyperthyroidism by a 13 V-J signature model, with approximately 90% sensitivity and roughly 84% specificity obtained in cross-validation and 80%/75% obtained in testing. Most expanded thyroid clonotypes (frequency above 0.001) were also found in blood, which suggests that blood repertoires may mirror thyroid immune responses.

Patients with uncontrolled infections, other autoimmune diseases, pregnancy or lactation were excluded. Diagnoses were based on clinical symptoms, serum thyroxine and TRAb, thyroid ultrasound and orbital computed tomography. Total RNA was extracted using Trizol reagent, and RNA quality was assessed on an Agilent 2100 Bioanalyzer. Amplification of TCR beta CDR3 regions was carried out from RNA transcripts. The first round of RT-PCR for the TCR CDR3 was performed with the HTBI primer set and the Qiagen OneStep RT-PCR kit. The libraries were constructed in a second round of multiplex PCR and then size-selected and purified. The libraries were sequenced on an Illumina HiSeq2000 using paired-end 100 bp reads. For the original study's pipeline: SOAPnuke was used to process the raw data, removing reads that contained adapters or uncalled bases, had a mean Phred below 15, or lacked an exact match to the constant primer or identifier. COPE v1.2.5 was used to merge the high-quality paired reads, and each unique nucleotide sequence was defined as a clonotype. Clonotypes were aligned to IMGT TRBV, TRBD and TRBJ reference segments using MiTCR v1.1. Analysis was restricted to V-J combinations with a frequency above 0.0001, which covered 99% to 99.2% of repertoires. A TCS score was defined as the ratio of F50 (clonal expansion) to E x V (chaos), with BLOSUM62-based TCRdist applied between CDR3 peptides within each V-J. Welch's t-statistics and random forest reduced 450 to 600 V-J features to 13, which were used in a naive Bayes classifier (R e1071). Thyroid-blood repertoire similarity was quantified with the Morisita-Horn index. TCRdb reran the public reads through fastp at Q25 and MiXCR, keeping productive beta chains. One record per CDR3 amino acid sequence lists the most common genes and DNA. The V and J calls come from TCRdb's annotation, not from the publication. The sample table holds over 650,000 distinct CDR3 sequences, of which roughly 45% were seen once. The biggest ten clones account for about 7.7% of the sample.

As regards this clonotype: What this receptor recognizes is not known. Per-base qualities were not stored, and no clone one base away is much larger.

CDR1 and CDR2, looked up from the germline V gene, are SGHRS and YFSETQ. Including the terminal cysteine and phenylalanine, the CDR3 comprises 16 residues. Solely the CDR3 DNA is kept, with 48 bases framed from the first base. V was cut back by 0 bases and J by 2 bases, leaving a gap of 14 bases between them. The chain was built from TRBV5-1 and TRBJ2-5; the D segment might be TRBD1 or TRBD2, since each matches 5 bases. The sample was peripheral blood or thyroid tissue (not recorded which). The sequence derives from an adult man with Graves' disease, either hyperthyroidism or ophthalmopathy (not recorded which). CDR3 loop: CASSLGGKPRQETQYF. The sequenced DNA is TGCGCCAGCAGCTTGGGGGGGAAACCGAGACAAGAGACCCAGTACTTC.